Listed here are 20 T cell receptor beta chains from one sample, sequenced in a study of cytomegalovirus exposure and HLA in healthy donors. Repertoires were generated with immunoSEQ multiplex PCR, while TCRdb's copy carries only in-frame clones and drops some. The sample contains 220,000 or so clones, 75% to 95% of which appear only once. The specimen sequenced was PBMCs. The receptors were gathered from a woman in her late teens or twenties in good health and CMV-seronegative.

V usage is TRBV7-2 and J usage is TRBJ1-1; TRBD1 is a possible D gene (5 bases). The V gene lost 3 bases and the J gene lost 0 bases, with 14 bases spanning the gap. CDR1 and CDR2 (germline): SGHTA, FQGNSA. CDR3 length equals 16 residues. In DNA form, the CDR3 reads TGTGCCAGCAGCTTTGGTCGAGCGGGGCTGAACACTGAAGCTTTCTTT. Its translation is CASSFGRAGLNTEAFF.

The chain employs TRBV6-5 and TRBJ1-1; maybe TRBD1 (6 bases). The germline V gene encodes CDR1 MNHEY and CDR2 SVGAGI. Trimming shortened V by 6 bases and J by 1 base, and 12 bases separated the two germline ends. This CDR3 is 14 amino acids long. CDR3 region: CASRGSRGNTEAFF. CDR3 DNA sequence: TGTGCCAGCAGAGGCTCCAGGGGGAACACTGAAGCTTTCTTT.

The chain combines TRBV10-3 with TRBJ2-1; the match to TRBD1 covers 7 bases. Germline CDR1 and CDR2: ENHRY and SYGVKD. This CDR3 has 16 residues. V lost 3 bases to trimming and J lost 6 bases; unmatched junction nucleotides: 11. The CDR3 loop is CAISDPAGGRGNEQFF. The DNA of the CDR3 is TGTGCCATCAGTGACCCGGCAGGGGGTCGCGGCAATGAGCAGTTCTTC.

The chain links TRBV11-3 to TRBJ2-2; a weak D match, TRBD2 (5 bases). This CDR3 contains 16 residues. V was pared by 1 base and J by 1 base, with 10 bases between. The germline gives CDR1 SGHNT, CDR2 YENEEA. The CDR3 nucleotides are TGTGCCAGCAGCTTAGTGGGTGGGAGGAACACCGGGGAGCTGTTTTTT. Its translation is CASSLVGGRNTGELFF.

The J gene is TRBJ2-1, the V gene TRBV25-1; 10 bases match TRBD2. Germline-derived CDR1 and CDR2 are MGHDK and SYGVNS. The CDR3 has 15 amino acids. Trimming removed 3 bases from V and 8 bases from J; junction bases left unmatched: 7. Here the CDR3 reads CASSESSGRGDEQFF. The CDR3 nucleotides are TGTGCCAGCAGTGAGTCTAGCGGGAGAGGAGATGAGCAGTTCTTC.

The rearrangement joins TRBV6-1 to TRBJ2-7; possibly TRBD2 for D (6 bases). The V and J ends lost 3 bases and 2 bases respectively, with 14 bases between them. The CDR3 consists of 15 residues. Germline V CDR1 and CDR2: MNHNS, SASEGT. The CDR3 bases are TGTGCCAGCAGTGATACCGGGAGAGTCCCCTACGAGCAGTACTTC. It encodes CASSDTGRVPYEQYF.

The CDR3 is CASSYVAEQFF. CDR3 nucleotides: TGTGCCAGCAGTTACGTAGCTGAGCAGTTCTTC. The V call is TRBV6-6, the J call TRBJ2-1; no definite D call. The CDR3 loop spans 11 amino acids. CDR1 is MNHNY, CDR2 SVGAGI, per germline (reference sequence). Deletions cut 2 bases from V and 9 bases from J, with 5 bases between.

In its sample, this clone was seen once. The chain employs TRBV5-1 and TRBJ2-5, with TRBD2 identical over 7 bases. This CDR3 is 16 amino acids long. Germline lookup yields CDR1 SGHRS and CDR2 YFSETQ. After removal of 0 bases from V and 1 base from J, the junction contained 6 bases not matched to a gene. The CDR3 spells CASSLAEAGVQETQYF. In DNA form, the CDR3 reads TGCGCCAGCAGCTTGGCTGAGGCGGGGGTCCAAGAGACCCAGTACTTC.

This chain connects TRBV11-2 to TRBJ2-2; TRBD1 might be the D (6 bases). Deletions cut 5 bases from V and 0 bases from J, with 16 bases between. Germline-derived CDR1 and CDR2 are SGHAT and FQNNGV. The CDR3 spans 17 residues. CDR3 region: CASSPTWGRTNTGELFF. The CDR3 DNA sequence: TGTGCCAGCAGCCCGACTTGGGGGCGAACGAACACCGGGGAGCTGTTTTTT.

The table lists this clone with a count of one. This chain joins TRBV7-3 and TRBJ2-3, with 9 bases identical to TRBD1. CDR3 size: 15 residues. Germline V lookup: CDR1 SGHTA, CDR2 FQGTGA. V lost 6 bases, J lost 5 bases, and 9 bases stayed unmatched. CDR3 bases: TGTGCCAGCAGTGGACGGGACAGGGTTATAGATACGCAGTATTTT. Translated: CASSGRDRVIDTQYF.

The rearrangement joins TRBV4-1 to TRBJ2-7; D might be TRBD2 (6 bases). Trimming took 1 base from V and 0 from J, leaving 13 bases between them. The CDR3 consists of 16 residues. CDR1 is MGHRA, CDR2 YSYEKL, per germline. The CDR3 DNA reads as TGCGCCAGCAGCCAAGCGGGATGGCGGGACTCCTACGAGCAGTACTTC. Translating it yields CASSQAGWRDSYEQYF.

The chain recombines TRBV5-1 with TRBJ1-4, with 11 bases lining up with TRBD1. The V and J ends lost 0 bases and 2 bases, in that order; junction bases with no gene match: 3. The CDR3 loop spans 17 amino acids. CDR1 and CDR2 (germline): SGHRS, YFSETQ. In DNA form, the CDR3 reads TGCGCCAGCAGCTTGGGGGGACAGGGGGTCACTAATGAAAAACTGTTTTTT. Protein sequence: CASSLGGQGVTNEKLFF. Full variable domain (missing parts from reference TRBV5-1 and TRBJ1-4): KAGVTQTPRYLIKTRGQQVTLSCSPISGHRSVSWYQQTPGQGLQFLFEYFSETQRNKGNFPGRFSGRQFSNSRSEMNVSTLELGDSALYLCASSLGGQGVTNEKLFFGSGTQLSVL.

This sequence joins TRBV18 and TRBJ2-1, with TRBD2 matching over 8 bases. Looked up from germline, CDR1 is KGHSH and CDR2 is LQKENI. V lost 1 base to trimming and J lost 6 bases; unmatched junction nucleotides: 5. CDR3 size: 15 residues. The CDR3 nucleotides read TGTGCCAGCTCACCACGCGGGAGGACCTCCAATGAGCAGTTCTTC. Its translation: CASSPRGRTSNEQFF.

The V call is TRBV6-1, the J call TRBJ1-1; 7 nucleotides align to TRBD1. With 5 bases clipped from V and 7 bases from J, the junction kept 4 bases outside the gene matches. This CDR3 contains 12 residues. The germline V gene encodes CDR1 MNHNS and CDR2 SASEGT. For the CDR3, the DNA is TGTGCCAGCAGTCAACAGGGGAATGAAGCTTTCTTT. Translation: CASSQQGNEAFF.

CDR3 amino acids: CASSSLSGTTNQQFF. The CDR3, as DNA: TGCGCCAGCAGCTCCTTATCCGGGACTACGAACCAGCAGTTCTTC. This chain uses TRBV5-1 with TRBJ2-1, with 7 bases aligning to TRBD2. Germline V gene sequence: CDR1 SGHRS, CDR2 YFSETQ. The V segment lost 3 bases and the J segment 11 bases; nucleotides outside the gene matches: 14. This CDR3 is built from 15 residues. Looking up the rest from reference TRBV5-1 and TRBJ2-1 gives the full variable domain: KAGVTQTPRYLIKTRGQQVTLSCSPISGHRSVSWYQQTPGQGLQFLFEYFSETQRNKGNFPGRFSGRQFSNSRSEMNVSTLELGDSALYLCASSSLSGTTNQQFFGPGTRLTVL.

This clone was found a few times. This chain uses TRBV11-3 with TRBJ2-7, with D possibly being TRBD1 (6 bases). Germline loops: CDR1 SGHNT, CDR2 YENEEA. The CDR3 is 13 amino acids. V lost 5 bases, J lost 9 bases, and 17 bases lay in between. The CDR3 coding sequence is TGTGCCAGCAGCATGCGGATTGGGGGCGTGCAGTACTTC. Its protein is CASSMRIGGVQYF.

V usage is TRBV4-1 and J usage is TRBJ1-2, with 8 bases lining up with TRBD1. The germline CDR1 and CDR2 sequences are MGHRA and YSYEKL. The CDR3 totals 15 residues. V lost 4 bases, J lost 7 bases, and 11 bases stayed unmatched. The CDR3 DNA follows: TGCGCCAGCAGCCGCCGACAGGGGTACAAGACTGGCTACACCTTC. Residues: CASSRRQGYKTGYTF.

The V gene is TRBV2, the J gene TRBJ2-2; D may be TRBD2 (6 bases). Germline CDR1 and CDR2: SNHLY and FYNNEI. V lost 8 bases, J lost 7 bases, and 14 bases lay in between. The CDR3 length is 13 residues. The CDR3 is CASGRGLVGELFF. The DNA of the CDR3 is TGTGCCAGCGGGCGGGGACTTGTCGGGGAGCTGTTTTTT.

The rearrangement joins TRBV7-9 to TRBJ1-1; D call uncertain. The V end was cut by 2 bases, the J end by 4 bases, with 17 bases between. CDR1 is SEHNR, CDR2 FQNEAQ, per germline (reference sequence). CDR3 size: 16 residues. The CDR3 is CASSLWPVRYGTEAFF. For the CDR3, the DNA is TGTGCCAGCAGCTTATGGCCCGTACGTTATGGCACTGAAGCTTTCTTT.

The chain carries TRBV7-9 and TRBJ2-1, with 7 bases that match TRBD1. Germline loops: CDR1 SEHNR, CDR2 FQNEAQ (reference sequence). V lost 5 bases, J lost 0 bases, and 4 bases stayed unmatched. This CDR3 contains 15 residues. The CDR3 sequence is CASSGRDSSYNEQFF. The CDR3 bases are TGTGCCAGCAGCGGCCGGGACAGCTCCTACAATGAGCAGTTCTTC.